The source of this TCR beta chain is a study of blood T cells in healthy people across ages. Per the germline V gene, CDR1 is MNHEY and CDR2 is SVGEGT. This CDR3 region has 16 residues. The junction had 1 base not matched to a gene; V was cut back by 0 bases and J by 1 base. Sample-barcoded 5' priming and a J-beta primer mix drove a second PCR of roughly 6 to 12 cycles. Every cDNA molecule carried a tag from a template-switch adaptor bearing 12 random nucleotides. Every sample gave at least 3 million paired-end reads containing CDR3. Each CDR3 protein gets one entry after TCRdb re-called the 5' RACE reads with MiXCR. The sample has under 850,000 distinct CDR3 sequences, around 36% seen once; the top ten hold 13%. This clonotype was detected only a few times.

This TCR was recovered from a young man in good health. The sequenced sample was blood. J is TRBJ2-5 and V is TRBV6-2 or TRBV6-3; 11 bases are a match to TRBD2. DNA of the CDR3: TGTGCCAGCAGTTACTCTAGCGGGGGGGCCCAAGAGACCCAGTACTTC. Translated: CASSYSSGGAQETQYF.